This T cell receptor (beta chain) was recovered during a study of shared clonotypes between healthy human individuals. Germline CDR1 and CDR2: SGHAT and FQNNGV. V was shortened by 2 bases and J by 4 bases, with 12 bases between the two germline ends. This CDR3 is 14 amino acids long. Whole-study results and caveats: Only blood samples were collected, and tissue repertoires likely differ.

Of note for this clone: Its specificity is unknown.

Terminally differentiated effector memory CD45RA+ cells were excluded by CCR7 positive selection of CD45RO-negative cells. Only in-frame clones appear in the TCRdb table, and some are missing; sequencing was by immunoSEQ multiplex PCR. In the table there are more than 600,000 clones, about 90% of which are singletons. The sequenced material came from naive CD8+ T cells sorted from blood. The chain combines TRBV11-2 with TRBJ2-7; D call uncertain. This sequence originates from a man aged 30 to 39 in good health. This CDR3 reads CASSLKIFAYEQYF. CDR3 bases: TGTGCCAGCAGCTTAAAAATCTTCGCTTACGAGCAGTACTTC.